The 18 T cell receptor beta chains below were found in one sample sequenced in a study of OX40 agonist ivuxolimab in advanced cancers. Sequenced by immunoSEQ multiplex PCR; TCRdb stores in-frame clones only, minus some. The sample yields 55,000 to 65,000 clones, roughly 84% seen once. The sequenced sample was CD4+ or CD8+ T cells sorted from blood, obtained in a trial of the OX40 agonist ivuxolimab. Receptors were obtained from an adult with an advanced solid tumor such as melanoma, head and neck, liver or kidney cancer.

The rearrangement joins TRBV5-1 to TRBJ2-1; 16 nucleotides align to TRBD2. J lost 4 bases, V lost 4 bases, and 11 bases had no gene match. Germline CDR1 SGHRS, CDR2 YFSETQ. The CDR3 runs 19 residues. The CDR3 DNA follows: TGCGCCAGCAGCCTCCCCGGGACTAGCGGGAGGGCTACATACAATGAGCAGTTCTTC. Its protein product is CASSLPGTSGRATYNEQFF.

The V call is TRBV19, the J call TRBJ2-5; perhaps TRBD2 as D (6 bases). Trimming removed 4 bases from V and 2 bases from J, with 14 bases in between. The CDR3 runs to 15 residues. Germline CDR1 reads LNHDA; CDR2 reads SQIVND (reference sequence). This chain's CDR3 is CASSNEGGYQETQYF. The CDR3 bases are TGTGCCAGTAGTAATGAGGGAGGTTATCAAGAGACCCAGTACTTC.

CDR3 bases: TGTGCCAGCAGCTTGGGGTGGACTCGCGGGAGCTTTCAAGATACGCAGTATTTT. Translation gives CASSLGWTRGSFQDTQYF. The chain carries TRBV5-6 and TRBJ2-3; 7 bases agree with TRBD2. The junction had 15 bases not matched to a gene; V was cut back by 0 bases and J by 5 bases. Looked up from germline, CDR1 is SGHDT and CDR2 is YYEEEE. CDR3 length: 18 amino acids.

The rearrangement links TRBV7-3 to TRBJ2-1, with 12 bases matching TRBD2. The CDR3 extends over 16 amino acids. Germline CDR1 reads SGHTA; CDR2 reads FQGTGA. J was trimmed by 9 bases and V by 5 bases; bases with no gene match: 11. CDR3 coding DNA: TGTGCCAGCAGCCTGACTAGCGGGAGTCCCGAGGGTGAGCAGTTCTTC. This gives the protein CASSLTSGSPEGEQFF. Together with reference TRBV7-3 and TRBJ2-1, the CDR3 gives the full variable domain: GAGVSQTPSNKVTEKGKYVELRCDPISGHTALYWYRQSLGQGPEFLIYFQGTGAADDSGLPNDRFFAVRPEGSVSTLKIQRTERGDSAVYLCASSLTSGSPEGEQFFGPGTRLTVL.

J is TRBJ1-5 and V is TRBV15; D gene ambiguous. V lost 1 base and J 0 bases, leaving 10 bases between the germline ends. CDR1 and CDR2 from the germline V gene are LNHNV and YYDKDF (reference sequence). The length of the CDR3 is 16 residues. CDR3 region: CATSRVGEYSNQPQHF. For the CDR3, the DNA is TGTGCCACCAGCAGAGTTGGAGAATATAGCAATCAGCCCCAGCATTTT.

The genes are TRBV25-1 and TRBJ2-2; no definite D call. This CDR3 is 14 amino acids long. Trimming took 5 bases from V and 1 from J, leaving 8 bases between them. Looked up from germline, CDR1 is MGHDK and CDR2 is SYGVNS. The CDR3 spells CASSTTVNTGELFF. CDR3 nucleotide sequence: TGTGCCAGCAGTACGACGGTGAACACCGGGGAGCTGTTTTTT.

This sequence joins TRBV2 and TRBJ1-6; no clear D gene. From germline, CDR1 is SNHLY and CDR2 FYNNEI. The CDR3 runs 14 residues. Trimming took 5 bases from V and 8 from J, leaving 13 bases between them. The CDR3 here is CASSPWGRDSPLHF. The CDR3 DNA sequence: TGTGCCAGCAGTCCCTGGGGTAGGGATTCACCCCTCCACTTT.

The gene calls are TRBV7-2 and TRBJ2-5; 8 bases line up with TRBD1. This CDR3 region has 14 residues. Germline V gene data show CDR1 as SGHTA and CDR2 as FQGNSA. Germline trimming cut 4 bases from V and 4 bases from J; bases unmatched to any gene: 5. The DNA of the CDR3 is TGTGCCAGCAGCTCCAGGGACAGGATAGAGACCCAGTACTTC. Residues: CASSSRDRIETQYF.

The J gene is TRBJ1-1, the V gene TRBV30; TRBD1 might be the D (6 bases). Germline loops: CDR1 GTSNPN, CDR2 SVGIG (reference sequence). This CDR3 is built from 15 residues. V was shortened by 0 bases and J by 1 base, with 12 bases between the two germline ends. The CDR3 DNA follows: TGTGCCTGGAGTGTATACAAGGGGGGGAACACTGAAGCTTTCTTT. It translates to CAWSVYKGGNTEAFF.

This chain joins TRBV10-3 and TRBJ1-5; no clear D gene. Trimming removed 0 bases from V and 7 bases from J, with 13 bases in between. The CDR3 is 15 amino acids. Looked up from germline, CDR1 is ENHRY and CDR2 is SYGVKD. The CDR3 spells CAISESMGVGQPQHF. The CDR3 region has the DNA TGTGCCATCAGTGAGTCGATGGGTGTAGGACAGCCCCAGCATTTT.

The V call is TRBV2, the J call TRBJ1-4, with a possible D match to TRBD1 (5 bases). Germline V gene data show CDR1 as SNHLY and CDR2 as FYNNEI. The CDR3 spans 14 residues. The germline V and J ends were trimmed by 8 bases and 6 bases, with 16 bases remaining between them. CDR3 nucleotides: TGTGCCAGCTGCCTCGGGATGGGGGATGAAAAACTGTTTTTT. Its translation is CASCLGMGDEKLFF.

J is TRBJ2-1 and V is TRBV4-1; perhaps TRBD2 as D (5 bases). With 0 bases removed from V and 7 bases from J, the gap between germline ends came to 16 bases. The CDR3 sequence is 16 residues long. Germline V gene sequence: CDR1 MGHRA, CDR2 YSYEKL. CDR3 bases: TGCGCCAGCAGCCAAGAGGTTGGGCGGGCTTCGAATGAGCAGTTCTTC. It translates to CASSQEVGRASNEQFF.

The CDR3 region is CSVADREAFF. CDR3 nucleotide sequence: TGCAGCGTTGCCGACAGGGAAGCTTTCTTT. V and J are TRBV29-1 and TRBJ1-1, with D possibly TRBD1 on 6 matching bases. The length of the CDR3 is 10 residues. Germline assignment: CDR1 SQVTM and CDR2 ANQGSEA. The V end was cut by 4 bases, the J end by 8 bases, with 8 bases between.

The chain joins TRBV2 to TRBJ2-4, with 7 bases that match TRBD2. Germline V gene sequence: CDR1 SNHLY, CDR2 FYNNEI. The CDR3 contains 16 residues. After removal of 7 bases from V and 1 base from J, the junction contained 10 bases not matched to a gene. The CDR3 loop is CASTRTSGGAKNIQYF. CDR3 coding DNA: TGTGCCAGCACCAGGACTAGTGGTGGGGCCAAAAACATTCAGTACTTC. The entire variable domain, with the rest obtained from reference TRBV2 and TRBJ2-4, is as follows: EPEVTQTPSHQVTQMGQEVILRCVPISNHLYFYWYRQILGQKVEFLVSFYNNEISEKSEIFDDQFSVERPDGSNFTLKIRSTKLEDSAMYFCASTRTSGGAKNIQYFGAGTRLSVL.

Here the CDR3 DNA reads TGCGCCAGCAAGGCTCCACGGCCCCAACAAGAGACCCAGTACTTC. It translates to CASKAPRPQQETQYF. The gene calls are TRBV5-1 and TRBJ2-5; no definite D call. The V end lost 6 bases, the J end lost 2 bases, and 17 bases lay between the germline ends. Germline CDR1 reads SGHRS; CDR2 reads YFSETQ. CDR3 size: 15 residues. Full variable domain (remainder filled in from reference TRBV5-1 and TRBJ2-5): KAGVTQTPRYLIKTRGQQVTLSCSPISGHRSVSWYQQTPGQGLQFLFEYFSETQRNKGNFPGRFSGRQFSNSRSEMNVSTLELGDSALYLCASKAPRPQQETQYFGPGTRLLVL.

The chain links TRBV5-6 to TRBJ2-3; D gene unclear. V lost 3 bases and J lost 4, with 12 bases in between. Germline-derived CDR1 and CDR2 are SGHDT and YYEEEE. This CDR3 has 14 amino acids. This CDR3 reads CASSSSWVADTQYF. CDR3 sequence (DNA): TGTGCCAGCAGCTCTTCCTGGGTAGCAGATACGCAGTATTTT.

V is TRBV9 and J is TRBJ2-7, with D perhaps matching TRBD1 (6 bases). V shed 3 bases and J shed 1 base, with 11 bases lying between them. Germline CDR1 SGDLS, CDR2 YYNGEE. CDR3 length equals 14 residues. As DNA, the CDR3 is TGTGCCAGCAGCGCCCGACAGGATTCCTACGAGCAGTACTTC. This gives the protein CASSARQDSYEQYF. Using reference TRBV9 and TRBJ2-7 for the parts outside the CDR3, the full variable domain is DSGVTQTPKHLITATGQRVTLRCSPRSGDLSVYWYQQSLDQGLQFLIQYYNGEERAKGNILERFSAQQFPDLHSELNLSSLELGDSALYFCASSARQDSYEQYFGPGTRLTVT.

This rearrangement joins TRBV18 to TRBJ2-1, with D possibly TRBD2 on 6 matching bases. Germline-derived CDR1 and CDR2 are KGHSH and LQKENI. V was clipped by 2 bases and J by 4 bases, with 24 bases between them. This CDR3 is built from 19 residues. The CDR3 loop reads CASSPTTRHSRTTYNEQFF. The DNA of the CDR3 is TGTGCCAGCTCACCAACCACCCGTCACAGCCGGACTACTTACAATGAGCAGTTCTTC.